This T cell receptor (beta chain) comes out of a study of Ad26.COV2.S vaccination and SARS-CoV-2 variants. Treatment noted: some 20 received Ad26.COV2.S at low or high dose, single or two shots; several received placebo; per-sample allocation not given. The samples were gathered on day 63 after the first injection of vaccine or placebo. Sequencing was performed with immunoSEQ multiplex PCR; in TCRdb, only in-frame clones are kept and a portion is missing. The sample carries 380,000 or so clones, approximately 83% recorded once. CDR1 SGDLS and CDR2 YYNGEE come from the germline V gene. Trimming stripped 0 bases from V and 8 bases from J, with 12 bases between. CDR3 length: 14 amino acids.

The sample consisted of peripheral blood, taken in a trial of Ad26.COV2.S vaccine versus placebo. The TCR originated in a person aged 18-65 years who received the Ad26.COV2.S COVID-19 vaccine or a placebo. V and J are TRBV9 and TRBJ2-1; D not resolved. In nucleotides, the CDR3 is TGTGCCAGCAGCGTAGAGGTAAGGGCGGATGAGCAGTTCTTC. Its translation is CASSVEVRADEQFF. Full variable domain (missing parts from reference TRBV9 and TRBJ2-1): DSGVTQTPKHLITATGQRVTLRCSPRSGDLSVYWYQQSLDQGLQFLIQYYNGEERAKGNILERFSAQQFPDLHSELNLSSLELGDSALYFCASSVEVRADEQFFGPGTRLTVL.